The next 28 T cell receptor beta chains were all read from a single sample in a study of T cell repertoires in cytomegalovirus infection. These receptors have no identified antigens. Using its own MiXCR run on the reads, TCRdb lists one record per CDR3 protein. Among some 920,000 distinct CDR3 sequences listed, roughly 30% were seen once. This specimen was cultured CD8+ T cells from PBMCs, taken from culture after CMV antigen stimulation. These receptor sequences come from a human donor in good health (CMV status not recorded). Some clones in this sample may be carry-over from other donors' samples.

The DNA for the CDR3 is TGTGCCAGCAGCTTTCGGGACATAGCTAATTCACCCCTCCACTTT. This codes for CASSFRDIANSPLHF. The chain recombines TRBV7-2 with TRBJ1-6; possibly TRBD1 for D (6 bases). Trimming stripped 3 bases from V and 6 bases from J, with 12 bases between. Germline CDR1 is SGHTA and CDR2 is FQGNSA. The CDR3 is 15 residues long.

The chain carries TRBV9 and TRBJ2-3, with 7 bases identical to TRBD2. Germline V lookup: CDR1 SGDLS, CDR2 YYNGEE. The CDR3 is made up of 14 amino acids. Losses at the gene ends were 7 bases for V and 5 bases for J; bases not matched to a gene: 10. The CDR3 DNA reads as TGTGCCAGCTCCGCTTGGGGGAGGGTAGATACGCAGTATTTT. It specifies CASSAWGRVDTQYF.

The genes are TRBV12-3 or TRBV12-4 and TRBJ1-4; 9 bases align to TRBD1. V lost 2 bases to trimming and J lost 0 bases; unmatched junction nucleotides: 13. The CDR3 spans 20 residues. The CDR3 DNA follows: TGTGCCAGCAGTTTATCCAGCCGGGACAGGGCTCAGGCAACTAATGAAAAACTGTTTTTT. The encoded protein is CASSLSSRDRAQATNEKLFF.

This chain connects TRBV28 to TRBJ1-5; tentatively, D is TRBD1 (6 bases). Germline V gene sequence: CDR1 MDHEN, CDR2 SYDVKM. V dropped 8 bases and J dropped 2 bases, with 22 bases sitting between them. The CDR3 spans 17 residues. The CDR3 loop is CASRSTGLGLGNQPQHF. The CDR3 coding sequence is TGTGCCAGCCGCTCTACAGGGCTAGGATTGGGCAATCAGCCCCAGCATTTT.

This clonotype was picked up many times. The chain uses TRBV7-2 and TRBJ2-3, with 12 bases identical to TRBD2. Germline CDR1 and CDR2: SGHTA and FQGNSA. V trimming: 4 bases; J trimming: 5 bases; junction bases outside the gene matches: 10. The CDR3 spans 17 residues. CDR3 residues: CASSSSWTSGDEDTQYF. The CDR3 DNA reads TGTGCCAGCAGCTCAAGTTGGACTAGCGGGGATGAAGATACGCAGTATTTT.

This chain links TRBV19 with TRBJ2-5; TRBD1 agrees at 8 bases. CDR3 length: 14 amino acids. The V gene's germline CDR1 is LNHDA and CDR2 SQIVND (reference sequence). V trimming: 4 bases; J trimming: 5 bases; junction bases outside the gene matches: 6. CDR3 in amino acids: CASSTRTGPETQYF. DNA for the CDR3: TGTGCCAGTAGTACCCGGACAGGGCCGGAGACCCAGTACTTC.

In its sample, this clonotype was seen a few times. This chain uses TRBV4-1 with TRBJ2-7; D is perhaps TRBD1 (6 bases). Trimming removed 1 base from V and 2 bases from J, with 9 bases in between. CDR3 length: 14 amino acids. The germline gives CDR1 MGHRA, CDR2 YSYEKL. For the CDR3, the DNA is TGCGCCAGCAGCCAAGGGACAGCCGCCTACGAGCAGTACGTC. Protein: CASSQGTAAYEQYV.

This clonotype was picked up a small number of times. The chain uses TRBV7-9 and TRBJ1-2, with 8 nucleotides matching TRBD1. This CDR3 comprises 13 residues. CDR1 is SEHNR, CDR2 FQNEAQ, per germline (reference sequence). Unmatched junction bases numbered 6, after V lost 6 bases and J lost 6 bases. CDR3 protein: CASRFSGGDGYTF. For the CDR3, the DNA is TGTGCCAGCAGATTCTCAGGGGGCGATGGCTACACCTTC.

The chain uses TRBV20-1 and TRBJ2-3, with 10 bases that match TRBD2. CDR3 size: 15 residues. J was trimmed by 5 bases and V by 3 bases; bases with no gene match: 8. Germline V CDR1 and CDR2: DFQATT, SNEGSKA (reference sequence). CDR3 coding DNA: TGCAGTGCTAGTCCAGCGGGGGGGGCCGGAGATACGCAGTATTTT. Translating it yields CSASPAGGAGDTQYF.

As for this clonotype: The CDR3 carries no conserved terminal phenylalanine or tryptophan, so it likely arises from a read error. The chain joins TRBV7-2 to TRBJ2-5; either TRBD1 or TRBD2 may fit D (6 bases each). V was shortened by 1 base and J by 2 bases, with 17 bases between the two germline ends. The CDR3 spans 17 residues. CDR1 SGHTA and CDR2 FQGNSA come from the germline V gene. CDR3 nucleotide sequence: TGTGCCAGCAGCTTAGTTGATATTTCGGGGGCGCAAGAGACCCAGTACATC. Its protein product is CASSLVDISGAQETQYI.

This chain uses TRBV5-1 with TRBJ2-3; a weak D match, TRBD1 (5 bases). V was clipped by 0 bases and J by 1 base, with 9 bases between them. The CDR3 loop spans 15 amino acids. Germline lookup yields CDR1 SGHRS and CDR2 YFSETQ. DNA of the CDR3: TGCGCCAGCAGCTTGGAGGGGCACGGCACAGATACGCAGTATTTT. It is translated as CASSLEGHGTDTQYF.

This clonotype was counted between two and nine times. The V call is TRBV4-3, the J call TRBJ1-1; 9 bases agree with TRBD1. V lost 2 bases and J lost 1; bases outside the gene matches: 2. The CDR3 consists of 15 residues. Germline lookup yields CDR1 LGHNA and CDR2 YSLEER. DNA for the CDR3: TGCGCCAGCAGCCAACTGGGACAGGGGAACACTGAAGCTTTCTTT. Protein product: CASSQLGQGNTEAFF.

For the CDR3, the DNA is TGTGCCCCCCCGGCAGGGACAGAGGACGACTACACCTTC. Protein sequence: CAPPAGTEDDYTF. V and J are TRBV12-3 or TRBV12-4 and TRBJ1-2; 7 bases match TRBD1. The CDR3 covers 13 residues. V lost 11 bases and J lost 10; bases outside the gene matches: 16.

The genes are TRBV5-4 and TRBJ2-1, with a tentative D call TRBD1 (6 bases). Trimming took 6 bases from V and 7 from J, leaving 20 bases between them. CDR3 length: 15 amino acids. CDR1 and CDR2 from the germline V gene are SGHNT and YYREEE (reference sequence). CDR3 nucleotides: TGTGCCAGCACCTCTCGGTTGGCAGGGGATAATGAGCAGTTCTTC. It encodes CASTSRLAGDNEQFF.

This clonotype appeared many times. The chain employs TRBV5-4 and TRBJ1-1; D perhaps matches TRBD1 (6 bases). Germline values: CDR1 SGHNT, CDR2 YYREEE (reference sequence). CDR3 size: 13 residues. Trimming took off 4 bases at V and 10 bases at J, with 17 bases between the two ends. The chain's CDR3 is CASSPDPGTRAFF. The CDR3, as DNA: TGTGCCAGCAGCCCAGATCCCGGGACACGAGCTTTCTTT.

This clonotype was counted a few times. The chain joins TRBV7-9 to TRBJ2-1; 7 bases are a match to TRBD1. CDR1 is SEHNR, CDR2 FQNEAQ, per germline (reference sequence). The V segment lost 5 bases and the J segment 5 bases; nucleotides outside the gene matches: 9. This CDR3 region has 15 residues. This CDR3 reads CASSPRGQGDNEQFF. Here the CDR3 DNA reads TGTGCCAGCAGCCCGAGGGGGCAGGGGGACAATGAGCAGTTCTTC. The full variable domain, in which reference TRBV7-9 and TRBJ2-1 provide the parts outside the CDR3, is DTGVSQNPRHKITKRGQNVTFRCDPISEHNRLYWYRQTLGQGPEFLTYFQNEAQLEKSRLLSDRFSAERPKGSFSTLEIQRTEQGDSAMYLCASSPRGQGDNEQFFGPGTRLTVL.

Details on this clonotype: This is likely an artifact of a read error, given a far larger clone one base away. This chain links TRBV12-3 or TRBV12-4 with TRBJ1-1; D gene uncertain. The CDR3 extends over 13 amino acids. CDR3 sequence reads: CANSFGLNTEAFF. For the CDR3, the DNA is TGTGCCAACAGTTTCGGTTTGAACACTGAAGCTTTCTTT.

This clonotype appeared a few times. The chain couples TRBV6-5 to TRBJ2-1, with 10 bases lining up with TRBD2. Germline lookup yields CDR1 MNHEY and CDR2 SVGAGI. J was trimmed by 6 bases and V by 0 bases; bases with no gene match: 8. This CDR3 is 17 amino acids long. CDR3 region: CASSYSIQLAGRNEQFF. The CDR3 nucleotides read TGTGCCAGCAGTTACTCCATTCAACTAGCGGGGCGCAATGAGCAGTTCTTC.

The CDR3 DNA is TGTGCCAGCAGCCTGGTACTAGCGGGGGGGATGGATACGCAGTATTTT. It translates to CASSLVLAGGMDTQYF. The rearrangement uses TRBV28 and TRBJ2-3, with 13 bases identical to TRBD2. This CDR3 spans 16 amino acids. Trimming removed 6 bases from V and 6 bases from J; junction bases left unmatched: 9. Germline V gene data show CDR1 as MDHEN and CDR2 as SYDVKM.

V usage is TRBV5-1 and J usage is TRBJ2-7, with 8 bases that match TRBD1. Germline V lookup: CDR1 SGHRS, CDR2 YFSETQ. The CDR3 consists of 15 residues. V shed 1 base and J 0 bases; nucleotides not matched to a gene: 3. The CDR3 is CASSLPTGASYEQYF. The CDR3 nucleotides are TGCGCCAGCAGCTTGCCGACAGGGGCCTCCTACGAGCAGTACTTC.

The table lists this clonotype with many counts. The CDR3 protein is CASSLYRTTDTQYF. The CDR3 DNA sequence: TGTGCCAGCAGTTTGTACAGAACCACAGATACGCAGTATTTT. The chain uses TRBV28 and TRBJ2-3; D not resolved. The CDR3 sequence is 14 residues long. The V gene's germline CDR1 is MDHEN and CDR2 SYDVKM. V dropped 3 bases and J dropped 2 bases, with 9 bases sitting between them.

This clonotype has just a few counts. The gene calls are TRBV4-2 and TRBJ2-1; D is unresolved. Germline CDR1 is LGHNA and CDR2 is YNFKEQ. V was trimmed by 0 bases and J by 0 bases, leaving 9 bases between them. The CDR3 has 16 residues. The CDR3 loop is CASSQEEGASYNEQFF. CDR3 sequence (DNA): TGTGCCAGCAGCCAAGAAGAAGGTGCCTCCTACAATGAGCAGTTCTTC.

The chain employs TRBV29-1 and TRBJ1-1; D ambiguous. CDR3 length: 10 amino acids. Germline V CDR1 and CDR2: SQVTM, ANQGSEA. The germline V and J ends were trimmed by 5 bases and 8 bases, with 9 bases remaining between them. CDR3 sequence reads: CSVMSSEAFF. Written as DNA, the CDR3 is TGCAGCGTTATGTCCTCCGAAGCTTTCTTT.

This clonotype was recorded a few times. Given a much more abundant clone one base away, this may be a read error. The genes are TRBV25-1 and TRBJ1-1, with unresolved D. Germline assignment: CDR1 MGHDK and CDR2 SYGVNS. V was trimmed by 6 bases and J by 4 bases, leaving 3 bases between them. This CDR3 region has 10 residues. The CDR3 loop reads CASRSTEAFF. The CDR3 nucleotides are TGTGCCAGCAGGAGCACTGAAGCTTTCTTT.

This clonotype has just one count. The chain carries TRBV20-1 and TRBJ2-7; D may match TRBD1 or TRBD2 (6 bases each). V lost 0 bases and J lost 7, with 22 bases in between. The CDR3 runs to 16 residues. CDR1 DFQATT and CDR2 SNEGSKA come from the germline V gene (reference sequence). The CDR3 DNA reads TGCAGTGCTAGAGATTTGGGGGTAGGGGGGTCGGTGGAGCAGTACTTC. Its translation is CSARDLGVGGSVEQYF.

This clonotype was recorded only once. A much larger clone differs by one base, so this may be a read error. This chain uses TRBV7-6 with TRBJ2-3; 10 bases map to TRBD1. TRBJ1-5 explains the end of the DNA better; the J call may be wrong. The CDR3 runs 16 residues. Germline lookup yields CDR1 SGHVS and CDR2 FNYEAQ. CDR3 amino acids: CASSPKTGGGTDTQHF. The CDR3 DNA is TGTGCCAGCAGCCCAAAGACAGGGGGCGGCACAGATACGCAGCATTTT.

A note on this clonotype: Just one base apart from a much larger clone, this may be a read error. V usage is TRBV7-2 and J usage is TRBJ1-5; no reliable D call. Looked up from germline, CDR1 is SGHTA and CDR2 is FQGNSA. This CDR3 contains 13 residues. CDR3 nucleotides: TGTGCCAACAGCTTTGGGGTATGGCAGCCCCAGCATTTT. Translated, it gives CANSFGVWQPQHF.

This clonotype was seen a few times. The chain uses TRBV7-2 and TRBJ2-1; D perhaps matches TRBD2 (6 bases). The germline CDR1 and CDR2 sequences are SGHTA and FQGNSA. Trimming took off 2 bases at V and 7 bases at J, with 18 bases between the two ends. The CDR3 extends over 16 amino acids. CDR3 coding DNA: TGTGCCAGCAGCTTAAACCGGGGGATTAATGGTAATGAGCAGTTCTTC. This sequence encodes CASSLNRGINGNEQFF.